These T cell receptor beta chains were read from a single sample in a study of T cells in Graves' hyperthyroidism and ophthalmopathy. TCRdb passed the multiplex PCR reads through MiXCR, listing each CDR3 protein once. The table has a few hundred thousand distinct CDR3 sequences, 14% seen once. Sequenced input: blood. These TCRs come from a woman aged 35 to 49 with Graves' hyperthyroidism. Each CDR3 is given with its conserved first and last residue. Each record gives: V gene, J gene, clone size, D gene, CDR3 DNA, CDR3 protein. The D gene is left open where the match is weak. The size entry is marked missing in some rows and otherwise reads once, few, many or a size class.

V gene: TRBV19
J gene: TRBJ2-1
clone size: few
D gene: TRBD1
CDR3 DNA: TGTGCCAGTACCCCGGGACAGGGGTCCTACAATGAGCAGTTCTTC
CDR3 protein: CASTPGQGSYNEQFF

V gene: TRBV11-2
J gene: TRBJ1-4
clone size: -
D gene: -
CDR3 DNA: TGTGCCAGCAGCTTATCCGGGACTGAAAGACTGTTTTTT
CDR3 protein: CASSLSGTERLFF

V gene: TRBV12-3/TRBV12-4
J gene: TRBJ1-2
clone size: many
D gene: TRBD1
CDR3 DNA: TGTGCCAGCAGTTTTTGGGACAGGGAATCCAATGGCTACACCTTC
CDR3 protein: CASSFWDRESNGYTF

V gene: TRBV19
J gene: TRBJ2-1
clone size: once
D gene: TRBD2
CDR3 DNA: TGTGCCAGTAGTGTCCTTAGCGGGATCTCCTACAATGAGCAGCTCTTC
CDR3 protein: CASSVLSGISYNEQLF

V gene: TRBV6-1
J gene: TRBJ2-5
clone size: -
D gene: TRBD2
CDR3 DNA: TGTGCCAGCAGTACGGGACTAGCGGGAGAGATAGAGACCCAGTACTTC
CDR3 protein: CASSTGLAGEIETQYF

V gene: TRBV2
J gene: TRBJ2-7
clone size: -
D gene: -
CDR3 DNA: TGTGCCAGTAAACAGGGGGGGGAGCAGTACTTC
CDR3 protein: CASKQGGEQYF

V gene: TRBV6-1
J gene: TRBJ1-1
clone size: many
D gene: -
CDR3 DNA: TGTGCCAGCAGTTATACAGGAGCCCCGAACACTGAAGCTTTCTTT
CDR3 protein: CASSYTGAPNTEAFF

V gene: TRBV27
J gene: TRBJ2-7
clone size: -
D gene: -
CDR3 DNA: TGTGCCAGCAGTTTAGCGGGATCGGGTGAGCAGTACTTC
CDR3 protein: CASSLAGSGEQYF

V gene: TRBV20-1
J gene: TRBJ2-7
clone size: many
D gene: TRBD2
CDR3 DNA: TGCAGTGCTAGCGGTGAGCTAGCGGGCTCCTACGAGCAGTACTTC
CDR3 protein: CSASGELAGSYEQYF

V gene: TRBV18
J gene: TRBJ2-1
clone size: many
D gene: TRBD2
CDR3 DNA: TGTGCCAGCTCAATTATCACAGGACTAGCGCCCAATGAGCAGTTCTTC
CDR3 protein: CASSIITGLAPNEQFF

V gene: TRBV28
J gene: TRBJ2-1
clone size: many
D gene: TRBD2
CDR3 DNA: TGTGCCAGCAGTCCCGTGGGAGGGGAGTACAATGAGCAGTTCTTC
CDR3 protein: CASSPVGGEYNEQFF

V gene: TRBV19
J gene: TRBJ2-5
clone size: -
D gene: -
CDR3 DNA: TGTGCCAGTAGTACGAGCTGGGACCCAAAGACCCAGTACTTC
CDR3 protein: CASSTSWDPKTQYF

V gene: TRBV9
J gene: TRBJ1-3
clone size: -
D gene: -
CDR3 DNA: TGTGCCAGCAGCGTACTTGGTGATTCTGGAAACACCATATATTTT
CDR3 protein: CASSVLGDSGNTIYF

V gene: TRBV5-1
J gene: TRBJ1-5
clone size: many
D gene: -
CDR3 DNA: TGCGCCAGCAGCTTGGAGGGGGATAGCAATCAGCCCCAGCATTTT
CDR3 protein: CASSLEGDSNQPQHF

V gene: TRBV11-3
J gene: TRBJ1-2
clone size: many
D gene: -
CDR3 DNA: TGTGCCAGCAGCTTAGCGGGGGACGGAAATGGCTACACCTTC
CDR3 protein: CASSLAGDGNGYTF

V gene: TRBV20-1
J gene: TRBJ2-1
clone size: many
D gene: -
CDR3 DNA: TGCAGTGCCCGGTCAGGGGTTGAGCAGTTCTTC
CDR3 protein: CSARSGVEQFF

V gene: TRBV28
J gene: TRBJ2-4
clone size: -
D gene: -
CDR3 DNA: TGTGCCAGCAGTTTAAACCCTGAGAACGTAGACAAAAACATTCAGTACTTC
CDR3 protein: CASSLNPENVDKNIQYF

V gene: TRBV18
J gene: TRBJ2-7
clone size: many
D gene: -
CDR3 DNA: TGTGCCAGCTCACCAGGTGACGAGCAGTACTTC
CDR3 protein: CASSPGDEQYF

V gene: TRBV19
J gene: TRBJ1-1
clone size: many
D gene: -
CDR3 DNA: TGTGCCAGTAGCCGATACGGGACGGGGAACGGTGAAGCTTTCTTT
CDR3 protein: CASSRYGTGNGEAFF